Following are 32 T cell receptor beta chains from one sample sequenced in a study of OX40 agonist ivuxolimab in advanced cancers. Only in-frame clones appear in the TCRdb table, and some are missing; sequencing was by immunoSEQ multiplex PCR. The table lists fewer than 70,000 clones, about nine tenths of them singletons. The specimen comprised CD4+ or CD8+ T cells sorted from blood, sampled in a trial of the OX40 agonist ivuxolimab. Receptor source: an adult with an advanced solid tumor such as melanoma, head and neck, liver or kidney cancer.

The chain is built from TRBV4-1 and TRBJ1-2; 9 bases are a match to TRBD1. This CDR3 is built from 18 residues. Germline assignment: CDR1 MGHRA and CDR2 YSYEKL. V dropped 0 bases and J dropped 1; count of bases not matched to a gene: 9. DNA of the CDR3: TGCGCCAGCAGCCAAGATTACGTTGGGACAGGGTTTAACTATGGCTACACCTTC. Encoded protein: CASSQDYVGTGFNYGYTF.

J is TRBJ2-2 and V is TRBV7-2, with D maybe TRBD2 (5 bases). Trimming left V 5 bases short and J 7 bases short, with 17 bases between. The CDR3 sequence is 15 residues long. Germline CDR1 is SGHTA and CDR2 is FQGNSA. CDR3 residues: CASSRTLVEGGELFF. CDR3 DNA: TGTGCCAGCAGCCGAACCCTAGTTGAGGGCGGGGAGCTGTTTTTT.

This clone was recorded a few times. This chain connects TRBV30 to TRBJ2-5; a weak D match, TRBD1 (6 bases). There are 14 residues in the CDR3. V lost 3 bases and J 1 base, leaving 12 bases between the germline ends. Germline-derived CDR1 and CDR2 are GTSNPN and SVGIG (reference sequence). CDR3 bases: TGTGCCTGGAGGGCCAGGGGAAGCCAAGAGACCCAGTACTTC. Translating it yields CAWRARGSQETQYF.

The chain employs TRBV5-4 and TRBJ1-5; tentative D call: TRBD1 (5 bases). CDR3 length: 19 amino acids. The V end lost 4 bases, the J end lost 0 bases, and 23 bases lay between the germline ends. Germline V gene data show CDR1 as SGHNT and CDR2 as YYREEE (reference sequence). The CDR3 bases are TGTGCCAGCAGCCTCTCGATGGGGGGTGGAAGCTATAGCAATCAGCCCCAGCATTTT. This sequence encodes CASSLSMGGGSYSNQPQHF.

V and J are TRBV5-5 and TRBJ1-4, with 8 bases that match TRBD1. The CDR3 extends over 14 amino acids. Germline V gene sequence: CDR1 SGHKS, CDR2 YYEKEE (reference sequence). Germline trimming cut 2 bases from V and 6 bases from J; bases unmatched to any gene: 3. In DNA form, the CDR3 reads TGTGCCAGCAGCTTCAGGGGGCTGGATGAAAAACTGTTTTTT. It translates to CASSFRGLDEKLFF.

The chain uses TRBV28 and TRBJ2-3; D not resolved. The length of the CDR3 is 13 residues. Trimming took 7 bases from V and 3 from J, leaving 11 bases between them. CDR1 is MDHEN, CDR2 SYDVKM, per germline. CDR3 DNA: TGTGCCAGCATGGATGGTGGAACAGATACGCAGTATTTT. It yields the protein CASMDGGTDTQYF. Filled out from reference TRBV28 and TRBJ2-3, the complete variable domain reads DVKVTQSSRYLVKRTGEKVFLECVQDMDHENMFWYRQDPGLGLRLIYFSYDVKMKEKGDIPEGYSVSREKKERFSLILESASTNQTSMYLCASMDGGTDTQYFGPGTRLTVL.

Of note for this clone: The junction does not match germline at one end; this may be a read error. V gene TRBV7-2 combines with J gene TRBJ2-7, with no clear D. The CDR3 sequence is 12 residues long. CDR1 and CDR2 (germline): SGHTA, FQGNSA. Here the CDR3 DNA reads TGTGCCAGCAGCTTCACTGGCTACGAGCGGTACTTC. Encoded protein: CASSFTGYERYF.

The chain links TRBV7-6 to TRBJ2-7; D remains ambiguous. Trimming pared 9 bases from V and 5 bases from J, leaving 17 bases between. This CDR3 region has 13 residues. Looked up from germline, CDR1 is SGHVS and CDR2 is FNYEAQ. The chain's CDR3 is CASTPSLGHEQYF. DNA for the CDR3: TGTGCCAGTACACCCTCTCTGGGTCACGAGCAGTACTTC.

The chain links TRBV18 to TRBJ2-2; the match to TRBD1 covers 9 bases. V shed 5 bases and J 1 base; nucleotides not matched to a gene: 2. Germline loops: CDR1 KGHSH, CDR2 LQKENI. The CDR3 spans 15 residues. CDR3 DNA: TGTGCCAGCTCAGCGGGACAGGGGAACACCGGGGAGCTGTTTTTT. Translated: CASSAGQGNTGELFF.

The chain combines TRBV7-9 with TRBJ1-6, with D unclear. The CDR3 totals 15 residues. Deletions cut 2 bases from V and 10 bases from J, with 15 bases between. Germline CDR1 SEHNR, CDR2 FQNEAQ (reference sequence). The CDR3 DNA follows: TGTGCCAGCAGCTTAAGGACTTCGGTGGGCTCACCCCTCCACTTT. This encodes CASSLRTSVGSPLHF.

The chain combines TRBV6-5 with TRBJ1-6; 9 bases agree with TRBD1. This CDR3 contains 15 residues. The V and J ends lost 5 bases and 6 bases, in that order; junction bases with no gene match: 5. Germline CDR1 and CDR2: MNHEY and SVGAGI. CDR3 in DNA: TGTGCCAGCAGTGCAGGGGACAGGGCTAATTCACCCCTCCACTTT. Protein product: CASSAGDRANSPLHF.

V and J are TRBV6-6 and TRBJ2-7, with 10 bases aligning to TRBD1. CDR1 is MNHNY, CDR2 SVGAGI, per germline (reference sequence). The CDR3 is 13 residues long. The V and J ends lost 6 bases and 3 bases, in that order; junction bases with no gene match: 2. This CDR3 is CASRRDRGYEQYF. The CDR3, as DNA: TGTGCCAGCAGGCGGGACAGGGGCTACGAGCAGTACTTC.

The chain combines TRBV4-3 with TRBJ2-1, with D possibly matching TRBD2 (6 bases). CDR3 length equals 15 residues. The V gene lost 3 bases and the J gene lost 8 bases, with 17 bases spanning the gap. Germline V lookup: CDR1 LGHNA, CDR2 YSLEER. This chain's CDR3 is CASSHLAGGADEQFF. For the CDR3, the DNA is TGCGCCAGCAGCCACCTCGCTGGCGGGGCGGATGAGCAGTTCTTC.

The chain couples TRBV30 to TRBJ1-1; 8 bases agree with TRBD1. Germline-derived CDR1 and CDR2 are GTSNPN and SVGIG (reference sequence). CDR3 length equals 13 residues. Germline trimming cut 2 bases from V and 8 bases from J; bases unmatched to any gene: 7. The CDR3 sequence: CAWSLTWDREAFF. The DNA for the CDR3 is TGTGCCTGGAGTCTTACATGGGACAGGGAAGCTTTCTTT.

This sequence joins TRBV2 and TRBJ2-7, with D perhaps matching TRBD1 (5 bases). V gave up 5 bases and J gave up 3 bases, with 17 bases separating them. The CDR3 runs to 15 residues. Germline CDR1 is SNHLY and CDR2 is FYNNEI. The CDR3 here is CASSPDSDRVYEQYF. As DNA, the CDR3 is TGTGCCAGCAGTCCCGACAGTGACCGGGTCTACGAGCAGTACTTC.

The V and J genes are TRBV19 and TRBJ2-2; D possibly corresponds to TRBD2 (5 bases). In germline, CDR1 is LNHDA, CDR2 SQIVND (reference sequence). The CDR3 loop spans 14 amino acids. Trimming removed 7 bases from V and 6 bases from J, with 15 bases in between. CDR3 nucleotides: TGTGCCAGTACAAGAGGGAGTTATGCCGGGGAGCTGTTTTTT. It is translated as CASTRGSYAGELFF.

The rearrangement joins TRBV6-1 to TRBJ2-5, with D possibly TRBD2 on 5 matching bases. CDR1 is MNHNS and CDR2 is SASEGT in the germline V gene. The CDR3 covers 12 residues. Trimming stripped 6 bases from V and 5 bases from J, with 10 bases between. CDR3: CASRAWRETQYF. As DNA, the CDR3 is TGTGCCAGCAGGGCGTGGAGGGAGACCCAGTACTTC.

The CDR3 loop reads CASSFPLTGEETQYF. DNA of the CDR3: TGTGCCAGCAGTTTCCCGCTCACAGGGGAAGAGACCCAGTACTTC. This chain connects TRBV28 to TRBJ2-5; 7 bases agree with TRBD1. The germline gives CDR1 MDHEN, CDR2 SYDVKM. Unmatched junction bases numbered 7, after V lost 3 bases and J lost 3 bases. The CDR3 sequence is 15 residues long.

The rearrangement links TRBV9 to TRBJ2-3; a weak D match, TRBD1 (5 bases). Germline V gene sequence: CDR1 SGDLS, CDR2 YYNGEE. Trimming shortened V by 0 bases and J by 4 bases, and 12 bases separated the two germline ends. This CDR3 has 15 amino acids. The CDR3 protein is CASSVGEGAPDTQYF. The CDR3 DNA reads as TGTGCCAGCAGCGTAGGTGAAGGGGCCCCAGATACGCAGTATTTT.

The rearrangement links TRBV10-3 to TRBJ2-6, with TRBD1 matching over 7 bases. The CDR3 consists of 18 residues. Germline V gene data show CDR1 as ENHRY and CDR2 as SYGVKD. The V and J ends lost 0 bases and 2 bases, in that order; junction bases with no gene match: 7. CDR3: CAISESKRGRAGANVLTF. Written as DNA, the CDR3 is TGTGCCATCAGTGAGTCGAAAAGGGGGCGAGCTGGGGCCAACGTCCTGACTTTC.

The chain combines TRBV28 with TRBJ1-6; 10 positions match TRBD1. The V gene's germline CDR1 is MDHEN and CDR2 SYDVKM. J was trimmed by 10 bases and V by 11 bases; bases with no gene match: 8. The CDR3 totals 13 residues. CDR3 region: CAYRDRGRSPLHF. CDR3 coding DNA: TGTGCCTACCGGGACAGGGGACGCTCACCCCTCCACTTT.

The chain recombines TRBV28 with TRBJ1-4, with a possible D match to TRBD1 (6 bases). Germline V gene lookup returns CDR1 MDHEN and CDR2 SYDVKM. Trimming shortened V by 6 bases and J by 4 bases, and 9 bases separated the two germline ends. This CDR3 has 13 amino acids. CDR3 protein: CASRTGFNEKLFF. The CDR3 DNA reads as TGTGCCAGCAGGACAGGTTTTAATGAAAAACTGTTTTTT.

The V gene is TRBV28, the J gene TRBJ2-3; no firm D call. Germline V gene sequence: CDR1 MDHEN, CDR2 SYDVKM. Trimming cost V 5 bases and J 6 bases, with 12 bases left between them. The CDR3 is made up of 13 amino acids. The CDR3 DNA reads as TGTGCCAGCAGTCTGCGCGTTCCGGATACGCAGTATTTT. Translated: CASSLRVPDTQYF.

The chain carries TRBV4-2 and TRBJ2-5; D tentatively fits TRBD1 or TRBD2 (5 bases each). Trimming left V 0 bases short and J 1 base short, with 15 bases between. Germline assignment: CDR1 LGHNA and CDR2 YNFKEQ. The CDR3 sequence is 17 residues long. CDR3 coding DNA: TGTGCCAGCAGCCAAGATCTGGGGCGGAGCGGCCAAGAGACCCAGTACTTC. Translating gives CASSQDLGRSGQETQYF.

The chain joins TRBV4-3 to TRBJ1-2; possibly TRBD1 for D (5 bases). Trimming pared 1 base from V and 4 bases from J, leaving 13 bases between. The CDR3 length is 15 residues. CDR1 LGHNA and CDR2 YSLEER come from the germline V gene. The CDR3 coding sequence is TGCGCCAGCAGCCAAGTGGGGGACTTCAGCTATGGCTACACCTTC. Protein sequence: CASSQVGDFSYGYTF.

This clone was recorded only once. The J gene is TRBJ1-1, the V gene TRBV19; D unclear. The CDR3 length is 15 residues. CDR1 is LNHDA and CDR2 is SQIVND in the germline V gene (reference sequence). The ends were cut back, 5 bases at V and 0 bases at J, with 13 bases in the middle. CDR3 amino acids: CASSSRGVLNTEAFF. DNA of the CDR3: TGTGCCAGTAGTTCCCGGGGAGTTTTGAACACTGAAGCTTTCTTT.

The V gene is TRBV5-4, the J gene TRBJ2-3, with TRBD2 matching 7 bases. The CDR3 is 17 residues long. Per germline, CDR1 SGHNT and CDR2 YYREEE (reference sequence). The J segment lost 0 bases and the V segment lost 4 bases, leaving 11 bases of the junction unmatched. In DNA, the CDR3 is TGTGCCAGCAGCCGCGCCGGAGGAGCGGGGAGCACAGATACGCAGTATTTT. This translates into CASSRAGGAGSTDTQYF.

The V call is TRBV5-4, the J call TRBJ2-7; the D is unclear. V lost 0 bases to trimming and J lost 0 bases, with 13 bases between them. Germline V gives CDR1 SGHNT, CDR2 YYREEE (reference sequence). The CDR3 covers 16 residues. The CDR3 DNA follows: TGTGCCAGCAGCTTGGGTGACGGTCTCCTCTCCTACGAGCAGTACTTC. This gives the protein CASSLGDGLLSYEQYF. The full variable domain, rest sourced from reference TRBV5-4 and TRBJ2-7, is ETGVTQSPTHLIKTRGQQVTLRCSSQSGHNTVSWYQQALGQGPQFIFQYYREEENGRGNFPPRFSGLQFPNYSSELNVNALELDDSALYLCASSLGDGLLSYEQYFGPGTRLTVT.

V gene TRBV6-5 combines with J gene TRBJ1-1; D is possibly TRBD1 (5 bases). Germline-derived CDR1 and CDR2 are MNHEY and SVGAGI. This CDR3 comprises 14 residues. V dropped 4 bases and J dropped 10 bases, with 19 bases sitting between them. The CDR3 here is CASSLTGTAGRAFF. The CDR3 DNA reads as TGTGCCAGCAGTTTGACCGGGACGGCCGGGCGAGCTTTCTTT.

The chain recombines TRBV5-4 with TRBJ1-1; TRBD1 might be the D (5 bases). The CDR3 sequence is 13 residues long. The V gene's germline CDR1 is SGHNT and CDR2 YYREEE (reference sequence). With 4 bases removed from V and 3 bases from J, the gap between germline ends came to 10 bases. CDR3 protein: CASSPGRDTEAFF. In DNA, the CDR3 is TGTGCCAGCAGCCCGGGACGGGACACTGAAGCTTTCTTT.

The chain couples TRBV7-9 to TRBJ2-7; the match to TRBD1 covers 9 bases. With V trimmed by 4 bases and J by 3 bases, 1 base remained unmatched. Germline V gene sequence: CDR1 SEHNR, CDR2 FQNEAQ (reference sequence). The CDR3 is made up of 13 amino acids. For the CDR3, the DNA is TGTGCCAGCAGCTGGGACAGGGACTACGAGCAGTACTTC. Encoded protein: CASSWDRDYEQYF.

The chain employs TRBV28 and TRBJ1-2, with TRBD1 matching 11 bases. After removal of 5 bases from V and 7 bases from J, the junction contained 12 bases not matched to a gene. The CDR3 extends over 16 amino acids. Germline values: CDR1 MDHEN, CDR2 SYDVKM. The CDR3 coding sequence is TGTGCCAGCAGTCTATATTCGGACAGGGGGCGTTTTGGCTACACCTTC. Protein: CASSLYSDRGRFGYTF.